A single sample is the source of the 17 T cell receptor beta chains below, sequenced in a study of blood T cell repertoires in COVID-19. Profiled with immunoSEQ multiplex PCR; TCRdb holds only in-frame clones, not every one. This sample has more than 200,000 clones, with 80% to 90% found just once. Sequencing was done on a sample of peripheral blood. The receptors were sampled from a man older than 75 with acute or convalescent COVID-19.

In this sample, this clone turned up once. This sequence joins TRBV4-2 and TRBJ1-1; D is ambiguous. Germline CDR1 LGHNA, CDR2 YNFKEQ. Trimming removed 4 bases at V and 3 bases at J, with 12 bases between. The CDR3 spans 14 residues. The CDR3 is CASSLLNSDTEAFF. CDR3 DNA sequence: TGTGCCAGCAGCCTACTAAATTCAGACACTGAAGCTTTCTTT.

This clone showed up just a few times. The genes are TRBV28 and TRBJ2-2; D is undetermined. V lost 7 bases and J lost 6, with 15 bases in between. Germline V gene sequence: CDR1 MDHEN, CDR2 SYDVKM. The CDR3 is made up of 14 amino acids. CDR3 DNA: TGTGCCAGCAACCGCGGCGGCTCTGCCGGGGAGCTGTTTTTT. Residues: CASNRGGSAGELFF.

The chain employs TRBV6-2 or TRBV6-3 and TRBJ1-2; D remains unclear. V was pared by 2 bases and J by 4 bases, with 8 bases between. This CDR3 comprises 13 residues. Germline values: CDR1 MNHEY, CDR2 SVGEGT. CDR3 protein: CASSYRGFYGYTF. DNA for the CDR3: TGTGCCAGCAGTTACCGAGGCTTCTATGGCTACACCTTC.

The genes are TRBV7-9 and TRBJ2-6; possible D gene TRBD1, 5 bases. V shed 5 bases and J shed 2 bases, with 10 bases lying between them. Germline V gene data show CDR1 as SEHNR and CDR2 as FQNEAQ (reference sequence). The CDR3 extends over 15 amino acids. Written as DNA, the CDR3 is TGTGCCAGCAGCCGAAGGGGCGCTGGGGCCAACGTCCTGACTTTC. Encoded protein: CASSRRGAGANVLTF.

A note on this clone: A junction boundary mismatches the germline segment, possibly from a read error. The chain uses TRBV28 and TRBJ2-7; D possibly corresponds to TRBD2 (6 bases). CDR1 and CDR2 from the germline V gene are MDHEN and SYDVKM. The CDR3 totals 12 residues. CDR3 region: CASSSPPTPGLW. CDR3 DNA: TGTGCCAGCAGTTCACCACCCACACCAGGACTATGG.

This chain uses TRBV28 with TRBJ1-5; 8 bases are shared with TRBD1. Germline CDR1 MDHEN, CDR2 SYDVKM. With 5 bases clipped from V and 6 bases from J, the junction kept 12 bases outside the gene matches. This CDR3 comprises 16 residues. The CDR3 region has the DNA TGTGCCAGCAGTCGGACCTGGACAGGGACGGCTCAGCCCCAGCATTTT. Its translation: CASSRTWTGTAQPQHF. The full variable domain, rest sourced from reference TRBV28 and TRBJ1-5, is DVKVTQSSRYLVKRTGEKVFLECVQDMDHENMFWYRQDPGLGLRLIYFSYDVKMKEKGDIPEGYSVSREKKERFSLILESASTNQTSMYLCASSRTWTGTAQPQHFGDGTRLSIL.

J is TRBJ1-2 and V is TRBV11-3; D perhaps matches TRBD1 (5 bases). The CDR3 totals 14 residues. The V gene lost 5 bases and the J gene lost 4 bases, with 14 bases spanning the gap. CDR1 and CDR2 (germline): SGHNT, YENEEA. This chain's CDR3 is CASSVDSTGYGYTF. CDR3 DNA sequence: TGTGCCAGCAGCGTCGACAGCACAGGCTATGGCTACACCTTC. Complete variable domain (other parts from reference TRBV11-3 and TRBJ1-2): EAGVVQSPRYKIIEKKQPVAFWCNPISGHNTLYWYLQNLGQGPELLIRYENEEAVDDSQLPKDRFSAERLKGVDSTLKIQPAELGDSAVYLCASSVDSTGYGYTFGSGTRLTVV.

The chain couples TRBV5-4 to TRBJ1-2, with TRBD1 matching 7 bases. V was pared by 4 bases and J by 5 bases, with 8 bases of the junction left unmatched. The germline CDR1 and CDR2 sequences are SGHNT and YYREEE (reference sequence). This CDR3 region has 14 residues. CDR3 protein: CASSRTGEAYGYTF. CDR3 in DNA: TGTGCCAGCAGCCGTACAGGGGAGGCTTATGGCTACACCTTC.

This chain joins TRBV15 and TRBJ2-3; D is uncertain. CDR1 and CDR2 (germline): LNHNV, YYDKDF (reference sequence). The length of the CDR3 is 15 residues. The ends were cut back, 0 bases at V and 2 bases at J, with 9 bases in the middle. CDR3 in DNA: TGTGCCACCAGCAGAGATTGGGCCAACACAGATACGCAGTATTTT. Its protein product is CATSRDWANTDTQYF.

This chain connects TRBV12-3 or TRBV12-4 to TRBJ1-6, with 9 bases that match TRBD1. After removal of 6 bases from V and 11 bases from J, the junction contained 5 bases not matched to a gene. The length of the CDR3 is 13 residues. The CDR3: CASRDRGKAPLHF. The CDR3 region has the DNA TGTGCCAGCAGGGACAGGGGTAAGGCACCCCTCCACTTT.

The CDR3 nucleotides read TGCGCCAGCAGCTTGGTCGGACAGGAAATAGACGAGCAGTACTTC. This sequence encodes CASSLVGQEIDEQYF. This chain links TRBV5-1 with TRBJ2-7; 7 positions agree with TRBD1. Germline-derived CDR1 and CDR2 are SGHRS and YFSETQ. The CDR3 sequence is 15 residues long. V dropped 0 bases and J dropped 5; count of bases not matched to a gene: 8.

The chain employs TRBV7-2 and TRBJ2-3; no clear D gene. The CDR3 length is 14 residues. Trimming cost V 4 bases and J 3 bases, with 11 bases left between them. Germline lookup yields CDR1 SGHTA and CDR2 FQGNSA. CDR3 in DNA: TGTGCCAGCAGCTCGCTAGTTTCGACAGATACGCAGTATTTT. Translation gives CASSSLVSTDTQYF.

The chain joins TRBV19 to TRBJ2-4; perhaps TRBD2 as D (6 bases). The CDR3 is made up of 12 amino acids. In germline, CDR1 is LNHDA, CDR2 SQIVND (reference sequence). Trimming took off 7 bases at V and 6 bases at J, with 10 bases between the two ends. CDR3 residues: CASTEGGNIQYF. CDR3 nucleotide sequence: TGTGCCAGTACGGAGGGAGGAAACATTCAGTACTTC.

V and J are TRBV4-2 and TRBJ1-2, with 8 bases that match TRBD1. In germline, CDR1 is LGHNA, CDR2 YNFKEQ. After removal of 2 bases from V and 7 bases from J, the junction contained 12 bases not matched to a gene. There are 16 residues in the CDR3. The CDR3 sequence: CASSQNAGAGGVGYTF. As DNA, the CDR3 is TGTGCCAGCAGCCAAAATGCCGGGGCAGGGGGCGTTGGCTACACCTTC.

For the CDR3, the DNA is TGTGCCATATTGTCGGGCGGGGGGTACAATGAGCAGTTCTTC. It is translated as CAILSGGGYNEQFF. V usage is TRBV10-3 and J usage is TRBJ2-1; 8 bases match TRBD2. CDR1 and CDR2 from the germline V gene are ENHRY and SYGVKD. The CDR3 length is 14 residues. Trimming took 9 bases from V and 4 from J; bases not matched to a gene: 8.

The rearrangement uses TRBV5-1 and TRBJ1-6; 8 nucleotides match TRBD1. V gave up 0 bases and J gave up 5 bases; unmatched junction bases: 1. Germline values: CDR1 SGHRS, CDR2 YFSETQ. The length of the CDR3 is 15 residues. CDR3 amino acids: CASSLATGDNSPLHF. The CDR3 nucleotides read TGCGCCAGCAGCTTGGCGACAGGGGATAATTCACCCCTCCACTTT.

This clone was seen once. The rearrangement joins TRBV27 to TRBJ1-5, with D perhaps matching TRBD1 (5 bases). This CDR3 contains 14 residues. The germline gives CDR1 MNHEY, CDR2 SMNVEV (reference sequence). Trimming shortened V by 8 bases and J by 2 bases, and 13 bases separated the two germline ends. The CDR3 here is CASGTALGNQPQHF. CDR3 sequence (DNA): TGTGCCAGCGGGACTGCTTTGGGCAATCAGCCCCAGCATTTT.